Presented here are 32 T cell receptor beta chains from one specimen sequenced in a study of cytomegalovirus exposure and HLA in healthy donors. The study ran its PCR with 60 Vbeta and 13 Jbeta primers. Only in-frame clones appear in the TCRdb table, and some are missing; sequencing was by immunoSEQ multiplex PCR. The sample holds around 100,000 clones, under 90% seen once. Sequencing was performed on PBMCs. The origin of the receptors is a young woman in good health and CMV-seronegative.

This rearrangement joins TRBV19 to TRBJ1-1; no clear D gene. Trimming left V 2 bases short and J 4 bases short, with 8 bases between. CDR3 size: 13 residues. In germline, CDR1 is LNHDA, CDR2 SQIVND (reference sequence). The CDR3 protein is CASSISPGTEAFF. CDR3 bases: TGTGCCAGTAGTATATCTCCGGGCACTGAAGCTTTCTTT. Complete variable domain (other parts from reference TRBV19 and TRBJ1-1): DGGITQSPKYLFRKEGQNVTLSCEQNLNHDAMYWYRQDPGQGLRLIYYSQIVNDFQKGDIAEGYSVSREKKESFPLTVTSAQKNPTAFYLCASSISPGTEAFFGQGTRLTVV.

The gene calls are TRBV5-1 and TRBJ2-3; D is possibly TRBD2 (5 bases). The CDR3 is made up of 15 amino acids. Between the trimmed V and J ends, which lost 2 bases and 2 bases, there was a span of 12 bases. Germline CDR1 is SGHRS and CDR2 is YFSETQ. CDR3 protein: CASSFFLRDTDTQYF. Here the CDR3 DNA reads TGCGCCAGCAGCTTCTTTTTACGGGACACAGATACGCAGTATTTT.

The count of this clone is one. The chain recombines TRBV2 with TRBJ1-3; D remains unclear. V was shortened by 6 bases and J by 0 bases, with 9 bases between the two germline ends. CDR3 length: 14 amino acids. The germline V gene encodes CDR1 SNHLY and CDR2 FYNNEI. The CDR3 bases are TGTGCCAGCAGACGCGGAATCTCTGGAAACACCATATATTTT. It specifies CASRRGISGNTIYF.

V is TRBV5-1 and J is TRBJ2-7; 9 bases are shared with TRBD2. CDR3 size: 14 residues. Germline V CDR1 and CDR2: SGHRS, YFSETQ. V gave up 4 bases and J gave up 2 bases; unmatched junction bases: 4. Here the CDR3 reads CASSPASGTYEQYF. CDR3 bases: TGCGCCAGCAGCCCGGCTAGCGGGACCTACGAGCAGTACTTC. Together with reference TRBV5-1 and TRBJ2-7, the CDR3 gives the full variable domain: KAGVTQTPRYLIKTRGQQVTLSCSPISGHRSVSWYQQTPGQGLQFLFEYFSETQRNKGNFPGRFSGRQFSNSRSEMNVSTLELGDSALYLCASSPASGTYEQYFGPGTRLTVT.

V is TRBV7-9 and J is TRBJ1-2; 7 positions match TRBD1. V shed 5 bases and J 0 bases; nucleotides not matched to a gene: 9. This CDR3 spans 16 amino acids. CDR1 and CDR2 from the germline V gene are SEHNR and FQNEAQ (reference sequence). CDR3 protein: CASSMTRDRPNYGYTF. The CDR3 DNA reads as TGTGCCAGCAGCATGACCCGGGACAGACCTAACTATGGCTACACCTTC.

The chain couples TRBV4-1 to TRBJ2-1; 9 nucleotides align to TRBD2. The V gene's germline CDR1 is MGHRA and CDR2 YSYEKL. This CDR3 region has 17 residues. Trimming took 4 bases from V and 8 from J; bases not matched to a gene: 15. The CDR3, as DNA: TGCGCCAGCAGCCGAGACTTGGGTAGCGGGAGTCCCGATGAGCAGTTCTTC. This codes for CASSRDLGSGSPDEQFF.

On this clone itself: The DNA is left out, because the CDR3 cannot be placed on it with certainty; the CDR3 is given as TCRdb lists it. This specimen includes other DNA sequences encoding the same CDR3. This rearrangement joins TRBV27 to TRBJ2-7; the D segment call TRBD2 is taken from the table without a DNA check. From germline, CDR1 is MNHEY and CDR2 SMNVEV (reference sequence). The CDR3 comprises 15 residues, both ends counted. CDR3 in amino acids: CASSLGTGLSYEQYF.

The J gene is TRBJ2-5, the V gene TRBV7-6, with 9 bases aligning to TRBD2. V was pared by 10 bases and J by 1 base, with 10 bases of the junction left unmatched. This CDR3 has 15 amino acids. Germline V gene data show CDR1 as SGHVS and CDR2 as FNYEAQ. Here the CDR3 DNA reads TGTGCCACAGCATCCAGACTAGCGGTCCAAGAGACCCAGTACTTC. Its translation is CATASRLAVQETQYF.

The chain joins TRBV30 to TRBJ2-1; 8 bases fit TRBD2. Trimming removed 5 bases from V and 5 bases from J; junction bases left unmatched: 8. Germline CDR1 and CDR2: GTSNPN and SVGIG (reference sequence). CDR3 length equals 14 residues. In nucleotides, the CDR3 is TGTGCCTGGGGCCCACCGGGGGGGAACAATGAGCAGTTCTTC. This translates into CAWGPPGGNNEQFF. The full variable domain, with the rest looked up from reference TRBV30 and TRBJ2-1, is SQTIHQWPATLVQPVGSPLSLECTVEGTSNPNLYWYRQAAGRGLQLLFYSVGIGQISSEVPQNLSASRPQDRQFILSSKKLLLSDSGFYLCAWGPPGGNNEQFFGPGTRLTVL.

This chain connects TRBV5-5 to TRBJ1-2; 11 positions match TRBD1. The V segment lost 4 bases and the J segment 5 bases; nucleotides outside the gene matches: 10. The CDR3 is 16 residues long. CDR1 is SGHKS and CDR2 is YYEKEE in the germline V gene (reference sequence). CDR3 nucleotides: TGTGCCAGCAGCGAGAGGACAGGGGGCCCCAGGTATGGCTACACCTTC. This translates into CASSERTGGPRYGYTF. The whole variable domain, filled in from reference TRBV5-5 and TRBJ1-2, reads DAGVTQSPTHLIKTRGQQVTLRCSPISGHKSVSWYQQVLGQGPQFIFQYYEKEERGRGNFPDRFSARQFPNYSSELNVNALLLGDSALYLCASSERTGGPRYGYTFGSGTRLTVV.

This clone has a single count. The chain combines TRBV5-1 with TRBJ2-7; tentative D call: TRBD1 (5 bases). The CDR3 extends over 13 amino acids. Germline CDR1 reads SGHRS; CDR2 reads YFSETQ. V dropped 2 bases and J dropped 3 bases, with 9 bases sitting between them. The CDR3 nucleotides are TGCGCCAGCAGCTTAGACAGAAACTACGAGCAGTACTTC. It encodes CASSLDRNYEQYF.

V and J are TRBV11-2 and TRBJ1-1; D might be TRBD1 (5 bases). Germline CDR1 and CDR2: SGHAT and FQNNGV. V lost 1 base, J lost 5 bases, and 17 bases lay in between. The CDR3 consists of 16 residues. The CDR3 DNA sequence: TGTGCCAGCAGCTTAGTGGGGCGGGGTGAGGGTACTGAAGCTTTCTTT. This encodes CASSLVGRGEGTEAFF.

This rearrangement joins TRBV19 to TRBJ1-5, with 7 bases lining up with TRBD1. The trim removed 8 bases at V and 6 bases at J, leaving 16 bases unmatched. The germline V gene encodes CDR1 LNHDA and CDR2 SQIVND (reference sequence). The CDR3 has 16 residues. The CDR3 loop reads CASGDRDKTGAQPQHF. CDR3 DNA sequence: TGTGCCAGTGGGGACCGCGATAAAACAGGGGCTCAGCCCCAGCATTTT.

This chain connects TRBV7-2 to TRBJ2-2, with TRBD1 as a possible D gene (5 bases). The germline V gene encodes CDR1 SGHTA and CDR2 FQGNSA. V lost 3 bases and J lost 3, with 8 bases in between. CDR3 length: 14 amino acids. This CDR3 reads CASSLGQHTGELFF. The CDR3 DNA is TGTGCCAGCAGCTTGGGGCAACACACCGGGGAGCTGTTTTTT.

V usage is TRBV18 and J usage is TRBJ2-1, with a tentative D call TRBD2 (6 bases). The CDR3 sequence is 17 residues long. The germline gives CDR1 KGHSH, CDR2 LQKENI. The ends were cut back, 6 bases at V and 1 base at J, with 19 bases in the middle. CDR3 nucleotide sequence: TGTGCCAGCTCTCCTTCCGGGTGGGGGGAATCCTACAATGAGCAGTTCTTC. This sequence encodes CASSPSGWGESYNEQFF. The complete variable domain, with remaining parts taken from reference TRBV18 and TRBJ2-1, reads NAGVMQNPRHLVRRRGQEARLRCSPMKGHSHVYWYRQLPEEGLKFMVYLQKENIIDESGMPKERFSAEFPKEGPSILRIQQVVRGDSAAYFCASSPSGWGESYNEQFFGPGTRLTVL.

J is TRBJ1-1 and V is TRBV11-3; 7 nucleotides line up with TRBD1. V shed 5 bases, J shed 3 bases, and the junction held 3 bases outside the gene matches. This CDR3 spans 13 amino acids. Germline V lookup: CDR1 SGHNT, CDR2 YENEEA. CDR3 in amino acids: CASSIDRDTEAFF. The DNA of the CDR3 is TGTGCCAGCAGCATCGACAGGGACACTGAAGCTTTCTTT.

This chain joins TRBV6-1 and TRBJ1-2, with D possibly matching TRBD1 (5 bases). Germline loops: CDR1 MNHNS, CDR2 SASEGT. CDR3 length: 14 amino acids. V shed 3 bases and J shed 4 bases, with 12 bases lying between them. DNA for the CDR3: TGTGCCAGCAGTGAGAGTAAGGGGCCCTATGGCTACACCTTC. It specifies CASSESKGPYGYTF.

The rearrangement links TRBV11-2 to TRBJ1-1; no clear D. This CDR3 contains 13 residues. Germline CDR1 reads SGHAT; CDR2 reads FQNNGV. With 3 bases removed from V and 1 base from J, the gap between germline ends came to 6 bases. The CDR3 sequence: CASSFERNTEAFF. Here the CDR3 DNA reads TGTGCCAGCAGCTTTGAGCGGAACACTGAAGCTTTCTTT.

The chain couples TRBV6-4 to TRBJ1-1; D unclear. Per the germline V gene, CDR1 is MRHNA and CDR2 is SNTAGT. V dropped 5 bases and J dropped 11 bases, with 21 bases sitting between them. This CDR3 is built from 14 residues. The DNA for the CDR3 is TGTGCCAGCAGTCGTTCCGGACTGCCCGAAGAGGCTTTCTTT. It yields the protein CASSRSGLPEEAFF.

For this clone: An end of the junction differs from the germline gene, which may be a read error. The chain couples TRBV7-2 to TRBJ1-2; no firm D call. The CDR3 extends over 13 amino acids. Per the germline V gene, CDR1 is SGHTA and CDR2 is FQGNSA. In nucleotides, the CDR3 is TGTGCCAGCAGCCTGGCGGAAATGGCGTACGCGATCTTC. Protein sequence: CASSLAEMAYAIF. The variable domain in full, with the rest retrieved from reference TRBV7-2 and TRBJ1-2, is GAGVSQSPSNKVTEKGKDVELRCDPISGHTALYWYRQSLGQGLEFLIYFQGNSAPDKSGLPSDRFSAERTGGSVSTLTIQRTQQEDSAVYLCASSLAEMAYAIFGSGTRLTVV.

The gene calls are TRBV19 and TRBJ1-4; D unresolved. Germline V lookup: CDR1 LNHDA, CDR2 SQIVND (reference sequence). CDR3 length: 12 residues. Deletions cut 2 bases from V and 8 bases from J, with 6 bases between. The CDR3 loop reads CASSIPREKLFF. The CDR3 nucleotides are TGTGCCAGTAGTATACCCAGGGAAAAACTGTTTTTT.

This sequence joins TRBV19 and TRBJ2-7, with 7 nucleotides matching TRBD1. V gave up 4 bases and J gave up 0 bases; unmatched junction bases: 6. This CDR3 has 15 residues. The germline V gene encodes CDR1 LNHDA and CDR2 SQIVND (reference sequence). This CDR3 reads CASSTRTGSSYEQYF. The CDR3 DNA is TGTGCCAGTAGTACTCGGACAGGTTCCTCCTACGAGCAGTACTTC.

The rearrangement uses TRBV6-1 and TRBJ1-1; maybe TRBD1 (5 bases). Trimming took off 6 bases at V and 0 bases at J, with 14 bases between the two ends. The CDR3 sequence is 15 residues long. Germline V gene lookup returns CDR1 MNHNS and CDR2 SASEGT. The CDR3 sequence is CASSMAGLMNTEAFF. The CDR3 DNA is TGTGCCAGCAGCATGGCGGGGCTCATGAACACTGAAGCTTTCTTT.

This clone was observed once. The V call is TRBV10-3, the J call TRBJ1-1; D is perhaps TRBD1 (6 bases). The CDR3 covers 15 residues. CDR1 is ENHRY and CDR2 is SYGVKD in the germline V gene. V lost 5 bases and J 1 base, leaving 14 bases between the germline ends. The CDR3 sequence: CAISRGEGWNTEAFF. The CDR3 DNA follows: TGTGCCATCAGTAGGGGGGAGGGTTGGAACACTGAAGCTTTCTTT.

The V gene is TRBV28, the J gene TRBJ1-1, with a weak D call TRBD1 (6 bases). The germline CDR1 and CDR2 sequences are MDHEN and SYDVKM. The CDR3 has 14 amino acids. V was cut by 4 bases and J by 11 bases, with 20 bases left in between. The CDR3 DNA follows: TGTGCCAGCAGTTCCCTCTCGACACAGGGTGGGGCTTTCTTT. Translation: CASSSLSTQGGAFF.

This clone was observed a few times. This sequence joins TRBV19 and TRBJ2-1, with D possibly matching TRBD1 (6 bases). Germline values: CDR1 LNHDA, CDR2 SQIVND (reference sequence). Trimming shortened V by 1 base and J by 8 bases, and 15 bases separated the two germline ends. The CDR3 consists of 15 residues. The CDR3 spells CASSIGRDPGDEQFF. The CDR3, as DNA: TGTGCCAGTAGTATAGGAAGGGACCCAGGGGATGAGCAGTTCTTC.

The chain employs TRBV11-3 and TRBJ1-2; D not certain. V dropped 0 bases and J dropped 5 bases, with 10 bases sitting between them. Germline V gene data show CDR1 as SGHNT and CDR2 as YENEEA. This CDR3 contains 14 residues. The CDR3 region has the DNA TGTGCCAGCAGCTTAGATCAGGCCATGTATGGCTACACCTTC. It is translated as CASSLDQAMYGYTF.

V gene TRBV27 combines with J gene TRBJ1-4; the match to TRBD1 covers 11 bases. The V gene's germline CDR1 is MNHEY and CDR2 SMNVEV (reference sequence). The V and J ends lost 5 bases and 10 bases, in that order; junction bases with no gene match: 9. This CDR3 has 15 residues. In nucleotides, the CDR3 is TGTGCCAGCAGTACCACCGGGACAGGGGGGGGAAAACTGTTTTTT. Translated: CASSTTGTGGGKLFF.

There are a few counts of this clone. This CDR3 reads CASSPPGQETQYF. The DNA of the CDR3 is TGTGCCAGCAGCCCACCGGGTCAGGAGACCCAGTACTTC. The chain is built from TRBV6-1 and TRBJ2-5; the D is unclear. The length of the CDR3 is 13 residues. V lost 6 bases and J 5 bases, leaving 13 bases between the germline ends. Germline CDR1 is MNHNS and CDR2 is SASEGT.

This clone appeared a single time. The genes are TRBV19 and TRBJ1-2; the D gene is possibly TRBD1 (6 bases). The germline CDR1 and CDR2 sequences are LNHDA and SQIVND (reference sequence). The CDR3 extends over 14 amino acids. Trimming cost V 4 bases and J 0 bases, with 9 bases left between them. The CDR3 sequence: CASSTRDTNYGYTF. Written as DNA, the CDR3 is TGTGCCAGTAGTACCCGGGACACTAACTATGGCTACACCTTC.

This clone was counted a few times. This chain connects TRBV11-2 to TRBJ1-1; D is undetermined. From germline, CDR1 is SGHAT and CDR2 FQNNGV. This CDR3 region has 13 residues. Between the trimmed V and J ends, which lost 0 bases and 5 bases, there was a span of 7 bases. CDR3 coding DNA: TGTGCCAGCAGCTTAGATCCCCCAACTGAAGCTTTCTTT. This translates into CASSLDPPTEAFF.

The chain carries TRBV12-2 and TRBJ1-5; TRBD1, the table's D call, lacks a check against the DNA. TRBV12-2 has pseudogene status. The CDR3 totals 17 residues. This CDR3 reads CASRLQKLDRSNQPQHF. DNA of the CDR3: TGTGCAAGTCGCTTACAGAAACTAGACAGGAGCAATCAGCCCCAGCATTTT.